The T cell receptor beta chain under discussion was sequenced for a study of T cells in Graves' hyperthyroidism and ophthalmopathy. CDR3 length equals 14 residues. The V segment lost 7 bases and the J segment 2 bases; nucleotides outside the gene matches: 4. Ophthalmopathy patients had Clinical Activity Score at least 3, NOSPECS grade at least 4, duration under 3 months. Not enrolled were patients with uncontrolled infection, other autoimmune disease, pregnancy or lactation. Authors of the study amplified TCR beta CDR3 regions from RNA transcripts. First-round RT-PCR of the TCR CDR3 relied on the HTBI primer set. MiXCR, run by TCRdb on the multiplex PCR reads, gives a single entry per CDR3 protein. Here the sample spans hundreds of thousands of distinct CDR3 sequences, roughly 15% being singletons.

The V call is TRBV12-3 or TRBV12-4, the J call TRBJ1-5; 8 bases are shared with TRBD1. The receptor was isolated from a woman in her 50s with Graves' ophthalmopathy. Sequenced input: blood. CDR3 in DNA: TGTGCCAGCATCCAGGGGGCTGGCAATCAGCCCCAGCATTTT. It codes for CASIQGAGNQPQHF.